This TCR beta chain was observed in a study of T cell repertoires in cytomegalovirus infection. TCRdb ran MiXCR on the reads and lists one entry per CDR3 protein. In the table there are about 140,000 distinct CDR3 sequences, about 6.5% of which are singletons. This clonotype was recorded many times. V shed 6 bases, J shed 4 bases, and the junction held 7 bases outside the gene matches. Germline V lookup: CDR1 ENHRY, CDR2 SYGVKD. The CDR3 contains 15 residues. The chain employs TRBV10-3 and TRBJ2-5; TRBD2 agrees at 11 bases. Sequencing was done on a sample of PBMCs. The sequence was obtained from a human donor in good health (CMV status not recorded). Some clones in this sample may be carry-over from other donors' samples. CDR3: CAISPELAGVETQYF. The CDR3 region has the DNA TGTGCCATCAGCCCCGAACTAGCGGGGGTAGAGACCCAGTACTTC.